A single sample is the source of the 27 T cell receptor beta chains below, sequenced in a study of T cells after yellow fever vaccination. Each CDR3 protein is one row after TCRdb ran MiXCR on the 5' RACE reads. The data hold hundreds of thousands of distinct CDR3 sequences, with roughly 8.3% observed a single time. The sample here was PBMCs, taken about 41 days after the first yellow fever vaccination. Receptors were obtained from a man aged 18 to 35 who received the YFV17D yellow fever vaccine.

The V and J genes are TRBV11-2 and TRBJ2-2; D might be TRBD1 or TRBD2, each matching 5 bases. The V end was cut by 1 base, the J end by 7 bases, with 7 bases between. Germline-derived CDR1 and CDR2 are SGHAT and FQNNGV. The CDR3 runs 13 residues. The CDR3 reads CASSLGGIGELFF. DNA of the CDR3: TGTGCCAGCAGCTTAGGGGGGATCGGGGAGCTGTTTTTT.

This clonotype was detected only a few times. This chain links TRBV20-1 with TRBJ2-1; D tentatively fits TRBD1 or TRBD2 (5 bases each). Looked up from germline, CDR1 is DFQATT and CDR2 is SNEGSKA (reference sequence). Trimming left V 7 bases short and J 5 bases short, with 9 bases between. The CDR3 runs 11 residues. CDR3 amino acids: CSVSGHNEQFF. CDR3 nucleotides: TGCAGTGTTTCGGGGCACAATGAGCAGTTCTTC.

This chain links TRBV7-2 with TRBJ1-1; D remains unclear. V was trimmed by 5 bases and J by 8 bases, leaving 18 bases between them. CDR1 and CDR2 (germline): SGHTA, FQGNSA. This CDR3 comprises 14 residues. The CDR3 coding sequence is TGTGCCAGCAGCACCTTTACGCCCACCAGGGAAGCTTTCTTT. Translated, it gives CASSTFTPTREAFF.

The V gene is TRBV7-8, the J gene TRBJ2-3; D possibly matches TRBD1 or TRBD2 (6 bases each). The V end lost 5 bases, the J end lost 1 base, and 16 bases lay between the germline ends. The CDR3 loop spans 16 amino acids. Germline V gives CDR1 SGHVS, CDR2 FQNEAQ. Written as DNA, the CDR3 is TGTGCCAGCAGCCATCCAAGGGGGGCGGGCACAGATACGCAGTATTTT. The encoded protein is CASSHPRGAGTDTQYF.

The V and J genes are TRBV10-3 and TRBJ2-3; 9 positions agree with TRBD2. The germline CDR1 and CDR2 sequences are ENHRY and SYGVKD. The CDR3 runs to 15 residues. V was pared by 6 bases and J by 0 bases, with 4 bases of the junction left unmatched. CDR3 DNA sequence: TGTGCCATCAGCGGGACTAGCCTAAGCACAGATACGCAGTATTTT. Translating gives CAISGTSLSTDTQYF.

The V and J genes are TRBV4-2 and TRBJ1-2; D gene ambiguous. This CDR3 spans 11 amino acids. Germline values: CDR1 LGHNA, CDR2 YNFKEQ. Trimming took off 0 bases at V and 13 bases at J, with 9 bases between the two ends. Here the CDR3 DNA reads TGTGCCAGCAGCCAAGAGGCAGCCGTCACCTTC. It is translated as CASSQEAAVTF.

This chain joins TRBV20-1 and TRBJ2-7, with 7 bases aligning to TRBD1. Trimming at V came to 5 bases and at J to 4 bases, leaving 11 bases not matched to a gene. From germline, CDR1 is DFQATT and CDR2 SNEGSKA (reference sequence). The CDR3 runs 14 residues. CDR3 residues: CSASRDSALYEQYF. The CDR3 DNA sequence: TGCAGTGCTTCACGGGACAGCGCCCTTTACGAGCAGTACTTC.

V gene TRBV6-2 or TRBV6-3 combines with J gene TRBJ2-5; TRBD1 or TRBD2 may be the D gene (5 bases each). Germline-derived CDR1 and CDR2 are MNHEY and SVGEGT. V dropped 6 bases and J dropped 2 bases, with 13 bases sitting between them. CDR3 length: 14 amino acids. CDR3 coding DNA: TGTGCCAGCAGCTACCGGGACGCTCAAGAGACCCAGTACTTC. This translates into CASSYRDAQETQYF.

The CDR3 is CASSPREGRATDTQYF. The CDR3 DNA sequence: TGTGCCAGCTCACCACGTGAAGGGAGAGCGACAGATACGCAGTATTTT. This chain connects TRBV18 to TRBJ2-3; maybe TRBD2 (5 bases). Germline lookup yields CDR1 KGHSH and CDR2 LQKENI. This CDR3 is 16 amino acids long. Trimming took off 1 base at V and 3 bases at J, with 14 bases between the two ends. The full variable domain, completed using reference TRBV18 and TRBJ2-3, is NAGVMQNPRHLVRRRGQEARLRCSPMKGHSHVYWYRQLPEEGLKFMVYLQKENIIDESGMPKERFSAEFPKEGPSILRIQQVVRGDSAAYFCASSPREGRATDTQYFGPGTRLTVL.

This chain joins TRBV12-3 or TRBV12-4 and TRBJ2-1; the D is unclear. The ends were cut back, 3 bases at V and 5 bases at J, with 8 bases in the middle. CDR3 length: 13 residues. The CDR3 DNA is TGTGCCAGCAGTTTGAACTTCAACAATGAGCAGTTCTTC. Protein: CASSLNFNNEQFF.

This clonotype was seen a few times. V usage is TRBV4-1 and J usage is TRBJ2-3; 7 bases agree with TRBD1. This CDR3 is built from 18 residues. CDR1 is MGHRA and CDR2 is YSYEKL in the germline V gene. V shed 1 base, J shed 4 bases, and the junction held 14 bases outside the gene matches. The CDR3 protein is CASSQAPQTGLRSDTQYF. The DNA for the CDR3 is TGCGCCAGCAGCCAAGCTCCACAGACAGGGCTTCGTTCAGATACGCAGTATTTT.

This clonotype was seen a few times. CDR3 sequence: CASIGTGNTEAFF. The CDR3 nucleotides are TGTGCCAGTATCGGGACGGGGAACACTGAAGCTTTCTTT. The chain joins TRBV12-3 or TRBV12-4 to TRBJ1-1; tentative D call: TRBD1 (5 bases). The CDR3 loop spans 13 amino acids. The V gene lost 9 bases and the J gene lost 1 base, with 12 bases spanning the gap.

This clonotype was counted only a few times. CDR3 coding DNA: TGTGCCAGCAGCCCCCGGTCGGCGGGGGGAGGGACCGGGGAGCTGTTTTTT. Translating it yields CASSPRSAGGGTGELFF. V is TRBV7-2 and J is TRBJ2-2, with TRBD2 identical over 8 bases. V lost 5 bases, J lost 5 bases, and 13 bases stayed unmatched. The germline V gene encodes CDR1 SGHTA and CDR2 FQGNSA. This CDR3 is 17 amino acids long. The full variable domain, rest sourced from reference TRBV7-2 and TRBJ2-2, is GAGVSQSPSNKVTEKGKDVELRCDPISGHTALYWYRQSLGQGLEFLIYFQGNSAPDKSGLPSDRFSAERTGGSVSTLTIQRTQQEDSAVYLCASSPRSAGGGTGELFFGEGSRLTVL.

CDR3 nucleotide sequence: TGTGCCACCAGCCGAACCCGACAGGGCGACTCCTACGAGCAGTACTTC. This codes for CATSRTRQGDSYEQYF. This chain links TRBV15 with TRBJ2-7; TRBD1 aligns across 7 bases. J was trimmed by 0 bases and V by 5 bases; bases with no gene match: 10. CDR3 size: 16 residues. Germline CDR1 is LNHNV and CDR2 is YYDKDF (reference sequence).

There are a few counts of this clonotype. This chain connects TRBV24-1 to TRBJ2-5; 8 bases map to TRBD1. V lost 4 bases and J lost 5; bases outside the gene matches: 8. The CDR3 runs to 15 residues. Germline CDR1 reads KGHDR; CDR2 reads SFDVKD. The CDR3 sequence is CATSDAGQGGETQYF. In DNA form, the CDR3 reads TGTGCCACCAGTGACGCTGGACAGGGCGGGGAGACCCAGTACTTC.

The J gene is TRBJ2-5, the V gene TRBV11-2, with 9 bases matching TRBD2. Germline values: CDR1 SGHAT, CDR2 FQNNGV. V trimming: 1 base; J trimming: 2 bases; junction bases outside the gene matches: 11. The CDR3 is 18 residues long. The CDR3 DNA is TGTGCCAGCAGCTTAGTGGTTAGCGGGGGAGCCTCACAAGAGACCCAGTACTTC. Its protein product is CASSLVVSGGASQETQYF.

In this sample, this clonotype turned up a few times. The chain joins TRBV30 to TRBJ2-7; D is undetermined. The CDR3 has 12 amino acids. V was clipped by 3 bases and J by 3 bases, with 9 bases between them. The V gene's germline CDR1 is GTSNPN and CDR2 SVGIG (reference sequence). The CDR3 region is CAWSDRNYEQYF. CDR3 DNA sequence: TGTGCCTGGAGCGATAGGAACTACGAGCAGTACTTC. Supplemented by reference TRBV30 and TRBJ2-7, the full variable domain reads SQTIHQWPATLVQPVGSPLSLECTVEGTSNPNLYWYRQAAGRGLQLLFYSVGIGQISSEVPQNLSASRPQDRQFILSSKKLLLSDSGFYLCAWSDRNYEQYFGPGTRLTVT.

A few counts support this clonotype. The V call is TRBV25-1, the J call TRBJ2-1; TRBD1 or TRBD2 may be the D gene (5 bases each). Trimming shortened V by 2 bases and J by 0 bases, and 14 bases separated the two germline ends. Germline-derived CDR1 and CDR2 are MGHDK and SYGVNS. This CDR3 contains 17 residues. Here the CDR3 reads CASSEGTKDTSYNEQFF. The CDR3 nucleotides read TGTGCCAGCAGTGAAGGGACGAAAGATACCTCCTACAATGAGCAGTTCTTC. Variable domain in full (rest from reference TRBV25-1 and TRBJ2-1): EADIYQTPRYLVIGTGKKITLECSQTMGHDKMYWYQQDPGMELHLIHYSYGVNSTEKGDLSSESTVSRIRTEHFPLTLESARPSHTSQYLCASSEGTKDTSYNEQFFGPGTRLTVL.

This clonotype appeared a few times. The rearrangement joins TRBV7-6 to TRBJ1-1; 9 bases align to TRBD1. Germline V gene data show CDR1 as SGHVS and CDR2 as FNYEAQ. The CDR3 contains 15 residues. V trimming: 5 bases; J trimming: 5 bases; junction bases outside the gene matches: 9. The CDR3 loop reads CASSANRGLGTEAFF. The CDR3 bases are TGTGCCAGCAGCGCAAACAGGGGGCTGGGAACTGAAGCTTTCTTT.

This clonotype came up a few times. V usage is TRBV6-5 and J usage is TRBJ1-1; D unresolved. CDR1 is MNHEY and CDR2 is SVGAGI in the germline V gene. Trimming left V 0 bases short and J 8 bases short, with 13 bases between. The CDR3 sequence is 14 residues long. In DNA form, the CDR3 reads TGTGCCAGCAGTTACTCAGGTGAACCTCGGGAAGCTTTCTTT. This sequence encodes CASSYSGEPREAFF.

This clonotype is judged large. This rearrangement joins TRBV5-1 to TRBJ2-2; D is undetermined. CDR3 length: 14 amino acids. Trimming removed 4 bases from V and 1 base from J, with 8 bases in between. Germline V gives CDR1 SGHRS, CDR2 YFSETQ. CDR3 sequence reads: CASSPGMNTGELFF. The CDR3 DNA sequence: TGCGCCAGCAGCCCAGGAATGAACACCGGGGAGCTGTTTTTT.

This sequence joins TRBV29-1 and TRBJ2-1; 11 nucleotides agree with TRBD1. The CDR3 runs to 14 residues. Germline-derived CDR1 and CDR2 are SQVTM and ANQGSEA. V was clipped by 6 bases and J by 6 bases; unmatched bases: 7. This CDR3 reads CSVDPGQGVNEQFF. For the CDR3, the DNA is TGCAGCGTAGACCCGGGACAGGGGGTCAATGAGCAGTTCTTC.

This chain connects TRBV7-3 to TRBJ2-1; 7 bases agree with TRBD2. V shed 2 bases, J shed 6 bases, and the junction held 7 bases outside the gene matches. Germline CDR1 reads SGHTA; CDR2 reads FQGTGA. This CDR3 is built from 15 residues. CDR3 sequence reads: CASSLAGVRGNEQFF. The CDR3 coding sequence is TGTGCCAGCAGCTTAGCGGGGGTGCGGGGCAATGAGCAGTTCTTC.

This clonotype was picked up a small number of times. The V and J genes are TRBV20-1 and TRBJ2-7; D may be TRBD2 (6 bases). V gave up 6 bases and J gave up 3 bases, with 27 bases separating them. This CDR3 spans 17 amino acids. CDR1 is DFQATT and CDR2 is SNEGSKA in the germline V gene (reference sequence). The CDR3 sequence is CSATPIAGPGGYYEQYF. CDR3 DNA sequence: TGCAGTGCAACTCCGATTGCGGGGCCCGGAGGGTACTACGAGCAGTACTTC.

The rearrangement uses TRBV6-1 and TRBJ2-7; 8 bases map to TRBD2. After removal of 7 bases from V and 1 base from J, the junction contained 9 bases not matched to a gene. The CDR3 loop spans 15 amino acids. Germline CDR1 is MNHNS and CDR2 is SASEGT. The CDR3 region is CASIPPGLGSYEQYV. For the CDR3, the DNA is TGTGCCAGCATCCCGCCGGGACTAGGATCCTACGAGCAGTACGTC.

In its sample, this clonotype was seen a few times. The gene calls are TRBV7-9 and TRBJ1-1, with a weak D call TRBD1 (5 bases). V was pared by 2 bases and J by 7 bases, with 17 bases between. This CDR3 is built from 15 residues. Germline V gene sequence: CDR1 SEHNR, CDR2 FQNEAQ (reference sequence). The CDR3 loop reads CASSLLAGGDLEAFF. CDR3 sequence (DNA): TGTGCCAGCAGCTTATTGGCTGGAGGGGATCTTGAAGCTTTCTTT.

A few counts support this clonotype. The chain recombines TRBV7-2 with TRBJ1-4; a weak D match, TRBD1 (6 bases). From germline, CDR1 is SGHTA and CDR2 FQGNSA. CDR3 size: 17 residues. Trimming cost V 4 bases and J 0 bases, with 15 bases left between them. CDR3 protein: CASSWTGHPATNEKLFF. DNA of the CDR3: TGTGCCAGCAGCTGGACGGGACACCCAGCAACTAATGAAAAACTGTTTTTT.